A single sample is the source of the 28 T cell receptor beta chains below, sequenced in a study of cytomegalovirus exposure and HLA in healthy donors. Use of 60 Vbeta and 13 Jbeta primers characterized the PCR. The repertoire was sequenced with immunoSEQ multiplex PCR; TCRdb's copy has only in-frame clones and lacks some. The sample includes 200,000 to 250,000 clones, 70% to 85% seen only once; the top ten take 2.5% to 3.5%. The sequencing sample was made of PBMCs. The receptors were gathered from a woman in her sixties or seventies in good health and CMV-seropositive.

V gene TRBV5-1 combines with J gene TRBJ2-3; the D gene is possibly TRBD1 (6 bases). V lost 4 bases and J lost 5, with 14 bases in between. Germline CDR1 reads SGHRS; CDR2 reads YFSETQ. The CDR3 length is 14 residues. CDR3 loop: CASSKEGVEDTQYF. The CDR3 region has the DNA TGCGCCAGCAGCAAAGAGGGGGTCGAAGATACGCAGTATTTT. Using reference TRBV5-1 and TRBJ2-3 for the parts outside the CDR3, the full variable domain is KAGVTQTPRYLIKTRGQQVTLSCSPISGHRSVSWYQQTPGQGLQFLFEYFSETQRNKGNFPGRFSGRQFSNSRSEMNVSTLELGDSALYLCASSKEGVEDTQYFGPGTRLTVL.

The rearrangement uses TRBV10-3 and TRBJ2-5; 8 bases align to TRBD2. The CDR3 is 14 residues long. V gave up 4 bases and J gave up 6 bases; unmatched junction bases: 7. The germline CDR1 and CDR2 sequences are ENHRY and SYGVKD. CDR3 DNA sequence: TGTGCCATCAGTGCGGGGGGGCTCGGAAAGACCCAGTACTTC. Amino acids: CAISAGGLGKTQYF.

V is TRBV7-3 and J is TRBJ2-3; 10 bases align to TRBD2. The CDR3 consists of 16 residues. With V trimmed by 5 bases and J by 6 bases, 11 bases remained unmatched. Germline CDR1 SGHTA, CDR2 FQGTGA. The CDR3 nucleotides are TGTGCCAGCAGCCCACCGTCTAGCGGGGGTAGGGATACGCAGTATTTT. Translating it yields CASSPPSSGGRDTQYF.

The rearrangement joins TRBV5-4 to TRBJ2-5; 8 bases are shared with TRBD2. Per the germline V gene, CDR1 is SGHNT and CDR2 is YYREEE (reference sequence). J gave up 5 bases and V 4 bases, and 13 bases lay outside the gene matches. The CDR3 contains 16 residues. CDR3 region: CASSPQAAGAGETQYF. Here the CDR3 DNA reads TGTGCCAGCAGCCCCCAGGCAGCGGGGGCTGGGGAGACCCAGTACTTC.

V and J are TRBV29-1 and TRBJ1-6; 9 bases match TRBD1. CDR1 is SQVTM and CDR2 is ANQGSEA in the germline V gene. V shed 6 bases and J 7 bases; nucleotides not matched to a gene: 7. The CDR3 is 14 amino acids. The CDR3 region has the DNA TGCAGCGTCGCATTTGGGACAGGGAATTCACCCCTCCACTTT. Protein sequence: CSVAFGTGNSPLHF.

This chain joins TRBV11-2 and TRBJ2-5; TRBD2 aligns across 9 bases. The germline CDR1 and CDR2 sequences are SGHAT and FQNNGV. The CDR3 length is 18 residues. The V segment lost 0 bases and the J segment 1 base; nucleotides outside the gene matches: 9. The CDR3 loop is CASSLERGLRGGQETQYF. CDR3 DNA sequence: TGTGCCAGCAGCTTAGAACGGGGGTTGCGGGGGGGCCAAGAGACCCAGTACTTC.

The rearrangement links TRBV23-1 to TRBJ2-2, with TRBD1 matching over 8 bases. TRBV23-1 is treated as an ORF (open reading frame) with a function not yet certain. CDR3 length: 16 amino acids. V lost 0 bases to trimming and J lost 0 bases; unmatched junction nucleotides: 0. The CDR3: CASSQSDRANTGELFF. CDR3 DNA sequence: TGCGCCAGCAGTCAATCGGACAGGGCGAACACCGGGGAGCTGTTTTTT.

A note on this clone: Different DNA sequences within this sample yield the same CDR3. The V and J genes are TRBV27 and TRBJ1-1; D not certain. The germline V and J ends were trimmed by 6 bases and 5 bases, with 7 bases remaining between them. Germline V gives CDR1 MNHEY, CDR2 SMNVEV (reference sequence). There are 11 residues in the CDR3. The CDR3 bases are TGTGCCAGCAGAGGAGGGACTGAAGCTTTCTTT. Its protein is CASRGGTEAFF.

The chain carries TRBV28 and TRBJ1-2; the match to TRBD1 covers 9 bases. This CDR3 has 13 amino acids. Per germline, CDR1 MDHEN and CDR2 SYDVKM. Unmatched junction bases numbered 1, after V lost 5 bases and J lost 3 bases. CDR3 nucleotide sequence: TGTGCCAGCAGTCGACAGGGGGACTATGGCTACACCTTC. Translated: CASSRQGDYGYTF.

This clone appeared a few times. The J gene is TRBJ2-5, the V gene TRBV5-1, with 8 positions matching TRBD1. The end of the DNA aligns better with TRBJ2-7, so the J call may be wrong. This CDR3 spans 14 amino acids. Germline V gives CDR1 SGHRS, CDR2 YFSETQ. The CDR3 DNA sequence: TGCGCCAGCAGCTGGGGGGACAGGTCCTACGAGCAGTACTTC. Its translation is CASSWGDRSYEQYF.

The gene calls are TRBV6-1 and TRBJ1-5, with 8 nucleotides matching TRBD1. Germline V gene data show CDR1 as MNHNS and CDR2 as SASEGT. Losses at the gene ends were 10 bases for V and 1 base for J; bases not matched to a gene: 3. The CDR3 spans 13 residues. This CDR3 reads CATQGASNQPQHF. The CDR3 DNA reads as TGTGCCACTCAGGGGGCCAGCAATCAGCCCCAGCATTTT.

The chain joins TRBV18 to TRBJ1-2; 12 positions agree with TRBD1. V dropped 3 bases and J dropped 2; count of bases not matched to a gene: 1. Per the germline V gene, CDR1 is KGHSH and CDR2 is LQKENI. The CDR3 consists of 15 residues. As DNA, the CDR3 is TGTGCCAGCTCACCGGGACAGGGGGCGAACTATGGCTACACCTTC. Encoded protein: CASSPGQGANYGYTF.

V is TRBV30 and J is TRBJ1-2; 11 nucleotides line up with TRBD1. The V gene's germline CDR1 is GTSNPN and CDR2 SVGIG (reference sequence). Trimming cost V 5 bases and J 7 bases; bases outside gene matches: 0. The CDR3 spans 11 residues. CDR3 protein: CAWGQGAGYTF. The CDR3 DNA sequence: TGTGCCTGGGGACAGGGGGCTGGCTACACCTTC.

The gene calls are TRBV5-1 and TRBJ2-2; perhaps TRBD2 as D (5 bases). V was cut by 2 bases and J by 3 bases, with 8 bases left in between. Germline assignment: CDR1 SGHRS and CDR2 YFSETQ. This CDR3 comprises 14 residues. The CDR3 is CASSFREYTGELFF. The CDR3 DNA sequence: TGCGCCAGCAGCTTTAGGGAGTACACCGGGGAGCTGTTTTTT.

The V and J genes are TRBV27 and TRBJ1-4, with no clear D. CDR3 length: 15 residues. The germline V gene encodes CDR1 MNHEY and CDR2 SMNVEV (reference sequence). The V gene lost 0 bases and the J gene lost 7 bases, with 12 bases spanning the gap. CDR3: CASSLSFQSGEKLFF. Here the CDR3 DNA reads TGTGCCAGCAGTTTATCGTTCCAATCGGGTGAAAAACTGTTTTTT.

The rearrangement joins TRBV6-6 to TRBJ1-3; 8 bases fit TRBD1. CDR1 is MNHNY, CDR2 SVGAGI, per germline (reference sequence). This CDR3 is built from 14 residues. After removal of 10 bases from V and 4 bases from J, the junction contained 9 bases not matched to a gene. Here the CDR3 DNA reads TGTGCCACCTCGGACAGGGCCTCAGGAAACACCATATATTTT. Amino acid sequence: CATSDRASGNTIYF.

The chain uses TRBV5-6 and TRBJ1-2; 7 bases map to TRBD1. The CDR3 has 14 residues. Germline lookup yields CDR1 SGHDT and CDR2 YYEEEE. The V and J ends lost 0 bases and 8 bases, in that order; junction bases with no gene match: 7. The CDR3 loop is CASSLGQGEGGYTF. The CDR3 DNA reads as TGTGCCAGCAGCTTGGGGCAGGGGGAAGGGGGCTACACCTTC.

The chain carries TRBV2 and TRBJ1-2; 7 nucleotides match TRBD1. V gave up 4 bases and J gave up 4 bases; unmatched junction bases: 9. The germline CDR1 and CDR2 sequences are SNHLY and FYNNEI. The CDR3 consists of 15 residues. The CDR3 loop reads CASSGQGAGIYGYTF. The CDR3 coding sequence is TGTGCCAGCAGTGGACAGGGCGCCGGCATCTATGGCTACACCTTC.

This chain connects TRBV28 to TRBJ1-4, with 7 nucleotides matching TRBD1. V lost 2 bases to trimming and J lost 4 bases; unmatched junction nucleotides: 4. The CDR3 extends over 15 amino acids. The germline gives CDR1 MDHEN, CDR2 SYDVKM. The CDR3 region has the DNA TGTGCCAGCAGTTTAGGAGGGGGCGGTAATGAAAAACTGTTTTTT. Translated: CASSLGGGGNEKLFF.

This chain uses TRBV6-5 with TRBJ1-6; D is perhaps TRBD1 (5 bases). Germline loops: CDR1 MNHEY, CDR2 SVGAGI. There are 12 residues in the CDR3. V gave up 6 bases and J gave up 7 bases, with 7 bases separating them. The CDR3 DNA follows: TGTGCCAGCAGGGCAGGGAATTCACCCCTCCACTTT. Amino acid sequence: CASRAGNSPLHF.

The rearrangement uses TRBV12-5 and TRBJ2-1, with a tentative D call TRBD1 (5 bases). Germline V gene sequence: CDR1 LGHNT, CDR2 FRNRAP. Trimming removed 6 bases from V and 6 bases from J, with 12 bases in between. The length of the CDR3 is 13 residues. The CDR3 loop reads CASGPRDGNEQFF. For the CDR3, the DNA is TGTGCTAGTGGGCCCAGGGATGGCAATGAGCAGTTCTTC.

This chain uses TRBV4-1 with TRBJ1-4; TRBD1 might be the D (6 bases). Germline CDR1 MGHRA, CDR2 YSYEKL. The CDR3 consists of 14 residues. V gave up 3 bases and J gave up 4 bases, with 9 bases separating them. The CDR3 DNA reads as TGCGCCAGCAGCCATCAACAGGGTAATGAAAAACTGTTTTTT. Translation: CASSHQQGNEKLFF.

The chain combines TRBV10-3 with TRBJ2-5; D possibly corresponds to TRBD1 (5 bases). The CDR3 covers 13 residues. CDR1 and CDR2 (germline): ENHRY, SYGVKD. The V gene lost 7 bases and the J gene lost 4 bases, with 13 bases spanning the gap. CDR3: CAIMGREGETQYF. Written as DNA, the CDR3 is TGTGCCATCATGGGCAGGGAAGGAGAGACCCAGTACTTC.

This rearrangement joins TRBV5-5 to TRBJ1-1, with D possibly matching TRBD1 (5 bases). The CDR3 is 17 residues long. The V and J ends lost 3 bases and 0 bases respectively, with 18 bases between them. Germline values: CDR1 SGHKS, CDR2 YYEKEE (reference sequence). The CDR3 region is CASSYRAGGSMNTEAFF. The CDR3 coding sequence is TGTGCCAGCAGCTACCGCGCGGGGGGAAGCATGAACACTGAAGCTTTCTTT. The variable domain in full, with the rest retrieved from reference TRBV5-5 and TRBJ1-1, is DAGVTQSPTHLIKTRGQQVTLRCSPISGHKSVSWYQQVLGQGPQFIFQYYEKEERGRGNFPDRFSARQFPNYSSELNVNALLLGDSALYLCASSYRAGGSMNTEAFFGQGTRLTVV.

The chain combines TRBV2 with TRBJ2-1; 8 nucleotides agree with TRBD2. The V segment lost 8 bases and the J segment 0 bases; nucleotides outside the gene matches: 0. CDR3 size: 13 residues. Germline loops: CDR1 SNHLY, CDR2 FYNNEI. CDR3 amino acids: CASGLASYNEQFF. CDR3 sequence (DNA): TGTGCCAGCGGACTAGCCTCCTACAATGAGCAGTTCTTC.

This chain joins TRBV19 and TRBJ1-1; 9 positions match TRBD1. The CDR3 runs to 15 residues. Trimming took 6 bases from V and 3 from J; bases not matched to a gene: 8. Germline V gene lookup returns CDR1 LNHDA and CDR2 SQIVND (reference sequence). The CDR3 nucleotides are TGTGCCAGTAGCCATCTGGACAGGGGATACACTGAAGCTTTCTTT. This translates into CASSHLDRGYTEAFF.

The J gene is TRBJ1-2, the V gene TRBV27, with a tentative D call TRBD1 (6 bases). The CDR3 is 13 residues long. V lost 2 bases to trimming and J lost 6 bases, with 10 bases between them. Germline V gene sequence: CDR1 MNHEY, CDR2 SMNVEV (reference sequence). The CDR3 DNA sequence: TGTGCCAGCAGTTTACAGGGGAGTAATGGCTACACCTTC. Translating it yields CASSLQGSNGYTF.

The table lists this clone with a few counts. The chain carries TRBV6-5 and TRBJ2-3; 7 positions agree with TRBD1. V shed 6 bases, J shed 6 bases, and the junction held 12 bases outside the gene matches. The CDR3 has 15 residues. Germline assignment: CDR1 MNHEY and CDR2 SVGAGI. CDR3 sequence (DNA): TGTGCCAGCAGCCACCGAGACAGGGTGATGGATACGCAGTATTTT. Its translation: CASSHRDRVMDTQYF.